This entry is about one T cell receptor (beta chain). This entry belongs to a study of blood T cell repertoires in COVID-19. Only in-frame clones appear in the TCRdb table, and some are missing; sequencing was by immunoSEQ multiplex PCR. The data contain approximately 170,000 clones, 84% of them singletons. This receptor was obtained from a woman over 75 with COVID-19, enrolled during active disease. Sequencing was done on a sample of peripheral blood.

CDR3 DNA: TGTGCCAGCAGTTTATCCCAAGAGATAAACATTCAGTACTTC. This translates into CASSLSQEINIQYF. This chain joins TRBV27 and TRBJ2-4; D not resolved. This CDR3 contains 14 residues. Germline CDR1 reads MNHEY; CDR2 reads SMNVEV (reference sequence). The ends were cut back, 0 bases at V and 6 bases at J, with 9 bases in the middle.